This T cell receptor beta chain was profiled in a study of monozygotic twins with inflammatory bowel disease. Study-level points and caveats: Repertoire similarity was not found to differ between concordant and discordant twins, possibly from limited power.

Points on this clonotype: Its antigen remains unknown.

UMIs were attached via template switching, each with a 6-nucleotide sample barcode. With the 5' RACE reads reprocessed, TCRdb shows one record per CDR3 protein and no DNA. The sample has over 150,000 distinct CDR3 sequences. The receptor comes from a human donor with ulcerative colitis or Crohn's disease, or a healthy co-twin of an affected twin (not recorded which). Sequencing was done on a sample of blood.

The CDR3 here is CASSLIGGVRNEQFF. The V gene is TRBV18, the J gene TRBJ2-1. This CDR3 region has 15 residues. Germline V CDR1 and CDR2: KGHSH, LQKENI.